This section outlines one T cell receptor beta chain sequence together with its context. Under the authors' procedure: The authors estimated nucleated cell counts from reference gene primer amplification. Only in-frame clones appear in the TCRdb table, and some are missing; sequencing was by immunoSEQ multiplex PCR. V and J calls and clone size are given by that table; D and trimming were obtained from the DNA. The sample gives fewer than 120,000 clones, 65% to 90% of which show up once; 16% is in the top ten. The source of the sample is a study of blood T cell repertoires in COVID-19. Study information: COVID-19 samples collected from the United States, Italy and Spain covered acute and convalescent phases. The cDNA or gDNA used as material had been derived from T cells, B-cell-depleted T cells, or PBMCs.

The germline V gene encodes CDR1 LGHNA and CDR2 YNFKEQ. J lost 7 bases, V lost 3 bases, and 12 bases had no gene match. CDR3 length: 17 residues. Source material: peripheral blood. The TCR originated in a woman aged 60-75 years with acute or convalescent COVID-19. V is TRBV4-2 and J is TRBJ2-1, with 10 bases fitting TRBD2. CDR3 sequence: CASSQPHGTSAENEQFF. CDR3 sequence (DNA): TGTGCCAGCAGCCAGCCGCATGGGACTAGCGCGGAAAATGAGCAGTTCTTC.